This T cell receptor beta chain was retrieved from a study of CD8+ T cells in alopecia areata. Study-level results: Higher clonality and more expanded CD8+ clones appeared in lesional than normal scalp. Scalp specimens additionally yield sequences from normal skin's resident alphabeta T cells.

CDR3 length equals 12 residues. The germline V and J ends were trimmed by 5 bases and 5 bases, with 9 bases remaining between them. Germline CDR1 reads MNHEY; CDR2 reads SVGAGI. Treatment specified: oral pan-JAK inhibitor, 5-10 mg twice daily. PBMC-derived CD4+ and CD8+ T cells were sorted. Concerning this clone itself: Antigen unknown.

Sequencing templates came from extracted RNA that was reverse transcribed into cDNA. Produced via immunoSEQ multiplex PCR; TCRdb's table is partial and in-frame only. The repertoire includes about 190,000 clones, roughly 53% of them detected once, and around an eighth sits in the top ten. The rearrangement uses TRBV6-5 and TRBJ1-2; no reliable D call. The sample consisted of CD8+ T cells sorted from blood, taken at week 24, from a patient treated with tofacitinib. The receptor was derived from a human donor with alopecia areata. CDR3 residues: CASSTVGYGYTF. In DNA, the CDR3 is TGTGCCAGCAGTACTGTGGGATATGGCTACACCTTC.